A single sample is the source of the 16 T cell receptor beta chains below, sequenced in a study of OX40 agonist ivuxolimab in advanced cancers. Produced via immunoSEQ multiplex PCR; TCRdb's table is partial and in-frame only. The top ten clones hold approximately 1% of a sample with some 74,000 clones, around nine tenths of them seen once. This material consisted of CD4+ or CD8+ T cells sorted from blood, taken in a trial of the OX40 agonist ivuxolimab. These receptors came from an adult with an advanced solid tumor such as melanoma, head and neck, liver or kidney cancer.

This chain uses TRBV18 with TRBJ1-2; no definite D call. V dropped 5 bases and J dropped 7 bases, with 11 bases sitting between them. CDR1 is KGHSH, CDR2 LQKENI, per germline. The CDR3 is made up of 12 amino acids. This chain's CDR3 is CASSSPNGGYTF. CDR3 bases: TGTGCCAGCTCAAGTCCAAATGGTGGCTACACCTTC.

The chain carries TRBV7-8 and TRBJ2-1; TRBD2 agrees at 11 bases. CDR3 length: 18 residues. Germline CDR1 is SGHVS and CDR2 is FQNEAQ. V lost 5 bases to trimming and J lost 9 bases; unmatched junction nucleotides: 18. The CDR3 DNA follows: TGTGCCAGCAGCCCCGCGGGTGGGGGTAGCGGGAGGGCCACTGAGCAGTTCTTC. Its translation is CASSPAGGGSGRATEQFF.

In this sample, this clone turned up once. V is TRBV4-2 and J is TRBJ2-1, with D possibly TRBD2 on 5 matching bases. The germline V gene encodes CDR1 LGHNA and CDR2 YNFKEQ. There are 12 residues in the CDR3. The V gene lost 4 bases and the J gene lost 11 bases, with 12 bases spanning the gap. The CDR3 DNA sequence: TGTGCCAGCAGCCCCGGGGTTAGGAAGCAGTTCTTC. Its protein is CASSPGVRKQFF.

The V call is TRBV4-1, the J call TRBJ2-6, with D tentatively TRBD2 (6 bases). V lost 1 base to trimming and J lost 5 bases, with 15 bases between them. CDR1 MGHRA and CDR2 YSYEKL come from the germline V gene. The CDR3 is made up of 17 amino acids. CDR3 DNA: TGCGCCAGCAGCCAAGGTGGTGCGGGACCGAGGGCCAACGTCCTGACTTTC. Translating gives CASSQGGAGPRANVLTF.

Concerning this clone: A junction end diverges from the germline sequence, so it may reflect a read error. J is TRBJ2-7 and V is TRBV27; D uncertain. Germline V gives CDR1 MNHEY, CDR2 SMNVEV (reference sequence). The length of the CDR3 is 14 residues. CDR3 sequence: CASSRKLPSSEQYF. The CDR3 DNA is TGTGCCAGCAGTAGAAAGCTGCCCTCCTCCGAGCAGTACTTC.

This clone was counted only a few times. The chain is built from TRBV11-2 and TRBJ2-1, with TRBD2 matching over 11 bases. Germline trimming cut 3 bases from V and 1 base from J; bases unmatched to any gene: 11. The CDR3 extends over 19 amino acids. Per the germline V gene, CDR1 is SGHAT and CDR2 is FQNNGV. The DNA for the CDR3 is TGTGCCAGCAGCTTTGGCCGAAAAGTAGCGGGAGGGTCCTACAATGAGCAGTTCTTC. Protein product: CASSFGRKVAGGSYNEQFF. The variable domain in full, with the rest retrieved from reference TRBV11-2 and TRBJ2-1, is EAGVAQSPRYKIIEKRQSVAFWCNPISGHATLYWYQQILGQGPKLLIQFQNNGVVDDSQLPKDRFSAERLKGVDSTLKIQPAKLEDSAVYLCASSFGRKVAGGSYNEQFFGPGTRLTVL.

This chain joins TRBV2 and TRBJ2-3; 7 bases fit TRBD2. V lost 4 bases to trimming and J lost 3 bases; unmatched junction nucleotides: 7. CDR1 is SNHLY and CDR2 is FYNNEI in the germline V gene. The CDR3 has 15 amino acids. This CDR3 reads CASSGGGRVTDTQYF. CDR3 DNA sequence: TGTGCCAGCAGTGGGGGCGGGAGAGTGACAGATACGCAGTATTTT.

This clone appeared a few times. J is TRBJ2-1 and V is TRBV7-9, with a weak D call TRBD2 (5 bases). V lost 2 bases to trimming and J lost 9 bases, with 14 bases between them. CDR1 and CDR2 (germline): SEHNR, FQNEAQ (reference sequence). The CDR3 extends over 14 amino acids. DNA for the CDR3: TGTGCCAGCAGCTTAACGACGGGAAATAGTGAGCAGTTCTTC. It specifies CASSLTTGNSEQFF.

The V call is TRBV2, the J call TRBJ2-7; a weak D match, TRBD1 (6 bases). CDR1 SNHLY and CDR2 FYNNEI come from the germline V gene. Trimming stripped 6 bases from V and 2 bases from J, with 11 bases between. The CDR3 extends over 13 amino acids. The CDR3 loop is CASRPTGTYEQYF. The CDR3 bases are TGTGCCAGCAGACCGACAGGAACCTACGAGCAGTACTTC. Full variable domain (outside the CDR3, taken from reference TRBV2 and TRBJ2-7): EPEVTQTPSHQVTQMGQEVILRCVPISNHLYFYWYRQILGQKVEFLVSFYNNEISEKSEIFDDQFSVERPDGSNFTLKIRSTKLEDSAMYFCASRPTGTYEQYFGPGTRLTVT.

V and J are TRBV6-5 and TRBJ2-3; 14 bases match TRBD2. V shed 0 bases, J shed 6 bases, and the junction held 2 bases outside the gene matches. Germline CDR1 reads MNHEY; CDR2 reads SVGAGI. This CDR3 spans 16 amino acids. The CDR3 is CASSYSWTSGRDTQYF. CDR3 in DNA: TGTGCCAGCAGTTACTCTTGGACTAGCGGGAGGGATACGCAGTATTTT.

The CDR3 region is CASSFGTAGNTIYF. The CDR3 region has the DNA TGTGCCAGCAGCTTCGGGACAGCTGGAAACACCATATATTTT. The rearrangement uses TRBV7-9 and TRBJ1-3, with 7 nucleotides matching TRBD1. Germline V gene data show CDR1 as SEHNR and CDR2 as FQNEAQ (reference sequence). The J segment lost 2 bases and the V segment lost 3 bases, leaving 1 base of the junction unmatched. There are 14 residues in the CDR3.

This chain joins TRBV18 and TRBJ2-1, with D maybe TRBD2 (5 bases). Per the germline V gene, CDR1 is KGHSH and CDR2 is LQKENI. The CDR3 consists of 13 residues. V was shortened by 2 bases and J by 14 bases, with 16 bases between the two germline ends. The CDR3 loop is CASSPFQGGSKFF. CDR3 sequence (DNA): TGTGCCAGCTCACCATTTCAAGGTGGGAGTAAGTTCTTC.

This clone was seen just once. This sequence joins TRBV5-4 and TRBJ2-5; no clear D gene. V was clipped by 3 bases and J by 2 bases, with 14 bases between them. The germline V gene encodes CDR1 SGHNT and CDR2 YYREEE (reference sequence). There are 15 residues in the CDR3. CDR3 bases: TGTGCCAGCAGCTCTCGGTCAGGCACTCAAGAGACCCAGTACTTC. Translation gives CASSSRSGTQETQYF. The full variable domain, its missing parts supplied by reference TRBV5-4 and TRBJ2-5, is ETGVTQSPTHLIKTRGQQVTLRCSSQSGHNTVSWYQQALGQGPQFIFQYYREEENGRGNFPPRFSGLQFPNYSSELNVNALELDDSALYLCASSSRSGTQETQYFGPGTRLLVL.

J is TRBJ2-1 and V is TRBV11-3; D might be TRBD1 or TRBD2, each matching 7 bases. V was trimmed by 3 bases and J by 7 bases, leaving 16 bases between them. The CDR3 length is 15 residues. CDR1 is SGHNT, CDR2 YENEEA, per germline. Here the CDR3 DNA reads TGTGCCAGCAGCTTTCGGGGAGGGGACAGAAATGAGCAGTTCTTC. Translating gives CASSFRGGDRNEQFF.

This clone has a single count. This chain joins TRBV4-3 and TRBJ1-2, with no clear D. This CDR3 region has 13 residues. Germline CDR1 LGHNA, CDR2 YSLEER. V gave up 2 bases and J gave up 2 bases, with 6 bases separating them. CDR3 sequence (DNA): TGCGCCAGCAGCCAATCCCCCAACTATGGCTACACCTTC. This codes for CASSQSPNYGYTF.

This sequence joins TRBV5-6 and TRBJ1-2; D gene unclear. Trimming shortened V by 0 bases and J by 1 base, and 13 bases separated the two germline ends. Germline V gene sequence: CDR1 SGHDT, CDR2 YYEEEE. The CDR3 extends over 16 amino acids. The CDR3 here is CASSLAVQARNYGYTF. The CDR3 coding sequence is TGTGCCAGCAGCTTGGCCGTTCAGGCACGTAACTATGGCTACACCTTC.